This passage covers 19 T cell receptor beta chains from one sample sequenced in a study of early T cells in non-severe SARS-CoV-2 infection. TCRdb reprocessed the 5' RACE reads via MiXCR and lists one record per CDR3 protein. The data show tens of thousands of distinct CDR3 sequences, 12% seen once. Sequenced material: whole blood. All receptors come from an adult who was a healthcare worker with PCR-confirmed SARS-CoV-2 infection or an uninfected control (not recorded which).

This chain uses TRBV10-3 with TRBJ2-7; D is possibly TRBD1 or TRBD2 (5 bases each). The V and J ends lost 6 bases and 6 bases respectively, with 15 bases between them. CDR1 is ENHRY, CDR2 SYGVKD, per germline. This CDR3 region has 13 residues. This chain's CDR3 is CAIRPGPSAEQYF. DNA of the CDR3: TGTGCCATCAGACCGGGGCCGAGTGCCGAGCAGTACTTC.

The sample holds a few counts of this clonotype. V is TRBV3-1 and J is TRBJ2-1; possible D gene TRBD1, 5 bases. The CDR3 is 16 residues long. CDR1 is LGHDT and CDR2 is YNNKEL in the germline V gene (reference sequence). V shed 0 bases and J shed 4 bases, with 13 bases lying between them. CDR3 sequence reads: CASSQDPPTVYNEQFF. Written as DNA, the CDR3 is TGTGCCAGCAGCCAAGATCCGCCGACAGTGTACAATGAGCAGTTCTTC.

The gene calls are TRBV20-1 and TRBJ1-5; 7 bases line up with TRBD1. Germline CDR1 DFQATT, CDR2 SNEGSKA (reference sequence). J gave up 5 bases and V 0 bases, and 4 bases lay outside the gene matches. The CDR3 is made up of 14 amino acids. The CDR3 sequence: CSARDGDSYQPQHF. The CDR3 DNA is TGCAGTGCTAGAGATGGGGACAGCTATCAGCCCCAGCATTTT.

The chain couples TRBV11-2 to TRBJ1-1; no reliable D call. CDR3 length equals 12 residues. Deletions cut 6 bases from V and 0 bases from J, with 5 bases between. Germline V gene sequence: CDR1 SGHAT, CDR2 FQNNGV. In DNA form, the CDR3 reads TGTGCCAGCAGGCGGTTGAACACTGAAGCTTTCTTT. Amino acid sequence: CASRRLNTEAFF.

The chain combines TRBV27 with TRBJ1-5; 11 bases are shared with TRBD1. The junction had 10 bases not matched to a gene; V was cut back by 1 base and J by 2 bases. CDR3 size: 19 residues. Germline assignment: CDR1 MNHEY and CDR2 SMNVEV (reference sequence). The CDR3 loop is CASSLLPGDRGLGNQPQHF. The CDR3 DNA reads as TGTGCCAGCAGTTTATTGCCTGGGGACAGGGGGTTAGGCAATCAGCCCCAGCATTTT.

The gene calls are TRBV7-2 and TRBJ2-5, with a possible D match to TRBD2 (6 bases). Deletions cut 2 bases from V and 2 bases from J, with 12 bases between. The germline V gene has CDR1 SGHTA and CDR2 FQGNSA. The CDR3 loop spans 15 amino acids. Here the CDR3 DNA reads TGTGCCAGCAGCTTACGGGGGTATCCACAAGAGACCCAGTACTTC. Translation gives CASSLRGYPQETQYF. The whole variable domain, remainder taken from reference TRBV7-2 and TRBJ2-5, is GAGVSQSPSNKVTEKGKDVELRCDPISGHTALYWYRQSLGQGLEFLIYFQGNSAPDKSGLPSDRFSAERTGGSVSTLTIQRTQQEDSAVYLCASSLRGYPQETQYFGPGTRLLVL.

This clonotype came up many times. The CDR3 DNA sequence: TGCAGCGTTAGGAAAGAGACCCAGTACTTC. Protein sequence: CSVRKETQYF. J is TRBJ2-5 and V is TRBV29-1, with D hard to call. CDR3 length: 10 amino acids. Per the germline V gene, CDR1 is SQVTM and CDR2 is ANQGSEA. Trimming pared 5 bases from V and 3 bases from J, leaving 4 bases between.

The table lists this clonotype with a few counts. This chain links TRBV5-1 with TRBJ1-2; TRBD1 agrees at 12 bases. The length of the CDR3 is 15 residues. Germline assignment: CDR1 SGHRS and CDR2 YFSETQ. The J segment lost 7 bases and the V segment lost 1 base, leaving 5 bases of the junction unmatched. As DNA, the CDR3 is TGCGCCAGCAGCTTGTCGGGACAGGGGGCAAGTGGCTACACCTTC. This encodes CASSLSGQGASGYTF.

This clonotype was seen a handful of times. V usage is TRBV19 and J usage is TRBJ1-1, with TRBD1 matching 10 bases. The CDR3 length is 15 residues. The V gene end was trimmed by 6 bases and the J gene end by 4 bases; junction bases not matched to a gene: 8. Per germline, CDR1 LNHDA and CDR2 SQIVND (reference sequence). CDR3 loop: CASSRPGTGATEAFF. CDR3 coding DNA: TGTGCCAGTAGCCGTCCCGGGACAGGGGCCACTGAAGCTTTCTTT.

This clonotype was counted ten times or more. The genes are TRBV7-2 and TRBJ2-4; D could derive from TRBD1 or TRBD2 (5 bases each). The CDR3 length is 14 residues. V lost 5 bases, J lost 7 bases, and 15 bases lay in between. Germline-derived CDR1 and CDR2 are SGHTA and FQGNSA. DNA of the CDR3: TGTGCCAGCAGCGGGCCGGGACCTTGGAACATTCAGTACTTC. This gives the protein CASSGPGPWNIQYF.

This clonotype was seen only a few times. V and J are TRBV18 and TRBJ2-1; TRBD2 agrees at 9 bases. The germline CDR1 and CDR2 sequences are KGHSH and LQKENI. Trimming at V came to 3 bases and at J to 5 bases, leaving 8 bases not matched to a gene. The CDR3 has 16 residues. Written as DNA, the CDR3 is TGTGCCAGCTCACCTCCCGGGACTAGCCCTCACAATGAGCAGTTCTTC. Translating it yields CASSPPGTSPHNEQFF. Based on the CDR3 plus reference TRBV18 and TRBJ2-1, the full variable domain is NAGVMQNPRHLVRRRGQEARLRCSPMKGHSHVYWYRQLPEEGLKFMVYLQKENIIDESGMPKERFSAEFPKEGPSILRIQQVVRGDSAAYFCASSPPGTSPHNEQFFGPGTRLTVL.

This clonotype was seen ten or more times. This chain connects TRBV7-3 to TRBJ2-2, with TRBD2 matching over 11 bases. Trimming took 0 bases from V and 3 from J; bases not matched to a gene: 12. This CDR3 is built from 20 residues. Germline CDR1 is SGHTA and CDR2 is FQGTGA. The chain's CDR3 is CASSLTGAMPSGGYTGELFF. The CDR3 DNA reads TGTGCCAGCAGCTTAACAGGGGCTATGCCTAGCGGGGGGTACACCGGGGAGCTGTTTTTT.

Written as DNA, the CDR3 is TGTGCCACCGTCGGGGGGAACACCGGGGAGCTGTTTTTT. Translating gives CATVGGNTGELFF. V and J are TRBV24-1 and TRBJ2-2, with D perhaps TRBD2 (6 bases). Looked up from germline, CDR1 is KGHDR and CDR2 is SFDVKD. Trimming cost V 9 bases and J 1 base, with 8 bases left between them. This CDR3 has 13 residues.

This clonotype was counted a few times. This chain uses TRBV5-4 with TRBJ2-3; TRBD2 aligns across 8 bases. With 3 bases clipped from V and 1 base from J, the junction kept 10 bases outside the gene matches. The CDR3 has 17 residues. The germline V gene has CDR1 SGHNT and CDR2 YYREEE (reference sequence). The CDR3 sequence is CASSSDLGLGGTDTQYF. The CDR3 DNA sequence: TGTGCCAGCAGCTCCGACTTGGGACTAGGAGGCACAGATACGCAGTATTTT.

This clonotype was picked up a small number of times. The chain links TRBV6-2 or TRBV6-3 to TRBJ2-7; D is unclear. The CDR3 is 15 residues long. Germline CDR1 and CDR2: MNHEY and SVGEGT. V lost 2 bases to trimming and J lost 3 bases, with 14 bases between them. CDR3 sequence (DNA): TGTGCCAGCAGTTACCCCTCCGACGGATTCTACGAGCAGTACTTC. Translation: CASSYPSDGFYEQYF.

The chain is built from TRBV5-6 and TRBJ1-3, with a weak D call TRBD1 (5 bases). The V end was cut by 0 bases, the J end by 0 bases, with 7 bases between. Germline V CDR1 and CDR2: SGHDT, YYEEEE. CDR3 length equals 15 residues. CDR3 nucleotide sequence: TGTGCCAGCAGCTTGGAGGGGCCCTCTGGAAACACCATATATTTT. This codes for CASSLEGPSGNTIYF.

This clonotype has just a few counts. This chain connects TRBV27 to TRBJ2-1; 8 positions agree with TRBD2. V gave up 5 bases and J gave up 1 base; unmatched junction bases: 4. The length of the CDR3 is 15 residues. In germline, CDR1 is MNHEY, CDR2 SMNVEV (reference sequence). The CDR3 bases are TGTGCCAGCAGTGGCGGGAGGAGATCCTACAATGAGCAGTTCTTC. This encodes CASSGGRRSYNEQFF.

This clonotype was found a few times. J is TRBJ2-7 and V is TRBV12-3 or TRBV12-4, with 7 bases aligning to TRBD1. V was pared by 5 bases and J by 5 bases, with 6 bases of the junction left unmatched. The CDR3 has 13 residues. The CDR3 bases are TGTGCCAGCAGTCCGACAGGGATCAACGAGCAGTACTTC. Protein: CASSPTGINEQYF.

This clonotype was found many times. The chain employs TRBV3-1 and TRBJ1-2, with 9 bases aligning to TRBD1. The germline V gene encodes CDR1 LGHDT and CDR2 YNNKEL (reference sequence). With V trimmed by 3 bases and J by 5 bases, 4 bases remained unmatched. CDR3 length: 14 residues. The CDR3, as DNA: TGTGCCAGCAGCCATACAGGGGGCGCATATGGCTACACCTTC. It yields the protein CASSHTGGAYGYTF.